This T cell receptor beta chain was sequenced for a study of OX40 agonist ivuxolimab in advanced cancers. Study-wide background: It was ivuxolimab, an agonistic anti-OX40 (CD134) antibody, that patients were treated with. Partial responses were seen in three patients, one with hepatocellular carcinoma and two with cutaneous melanoma. Participants averaged approximately 60 years of age (range roughly 23 to 90) and were around 83% male.

This table comes from immunoSEQ multiplex PCR, and its TCRdb copy is limited to in-frame clones, with some not included. The table records around 35,000 clones, approximately 78% of them present only once. This CDR3 region has 15 residues. CDR1 is SGHTA, CDR2 FQGNSA, per germline. Losses at the gene ends were 0 bases for V and 8 bases for J; bases not matched to a gene: 5. The clonotype was recovered from an adult with an advanced solid tumor such as melanoma, head and neck, liver or kidney cancer. The V and J genes are TRBV7-2 and TRBJ1-3, with 9 nucleotides matching TRBD1. Material: CD4+ or CD8+ T cells sorted from blood, obtained in a trial of the OX40 agonist ivuxolimab. The CDR3 region has the DNA TGTGCCAGCAGCTTAGCATACAGGGGGCTTGACACCATATATTTT. Its translation is CASSLAYRGLDTIYF.